This TCR beta chain originates from a study of shared T cell receptors in the human thymus (dated by TCRdb to 2020 to 2022). About the investigation overall: The study examined how self-reactive, shared T-cell receptor alpha chains are generated in the human thymus.

The CDR1 and CDR2 encoded by the germline V gene are MGHRA and YSYEKL. Trimming accounts for 3 bases at V and 1 base at J, while the number of junction bases matched to no gene is 10. From cysteine to phenylalanine, the CDR3 is 18 amino acids long. CDR3 DNA only is kept here, 54 bases in frame from base 1. The receptor library was made with the immunoSEQ multiplex PCR assay. This is the immuneACCESS table as TCRdb keeps it, with only in-frame sequences that have V and J called. A part of the clones is gone; compared with another copy, unresolved V genes explain less than half, and the rest is unexplained. The sample contains hundreds of thousands of clones, around 87% of them found a single time. The leading ten clones occupy 0.0094% of the sample. As to this clone: Its antigen is not yet known. No base quality information exists; no much larger clone differs at one position.

A further study also used this sample, focusing on human thymus T cells. Reported in the second study: In Finland, the donors were immunologically healthy infants who were having open corrective cardiac surgery for congenital heart defects. Thymus tissue was obtained as surgical resects removed during corrective cardiac surgery. V and J gene segment usage appeared biased in both thymic and peripheral blood repertoires. According to the related research, thymic TCR repertoires were highly overlapping among unrelated individuals. TCR alpha and beta repertoires from roughly eight infant thymus samples and a few related peripheral blood samples were characterized in the study. Donor ages ranged from roughly 7 to 244 days, and the cohort comprised five or six male and two female infants. Thymocytes were freed from the tissue by mechanical means and kept at -70 degrees C as pellets of roughly 8.5-31 million cells. A QIAsymphony instrument was used to extract genomic DNA from frozen cell pellets. The immunoSEQ multiplex PCR assay was used to amplify the TCRB and TCRAD loci from a standardized quantity of quality-controlled genomic DNA. The amplicons covered the V(D)J region and were long enough to include the CDR3 and to identify the V and J genes. Amplicon sequencing was performed on an Illumina platform through the commercial immunoSEQ service. Primer bias and sequencing errors were corrected using previously described methods, and TCRAD and TCRB definitions followed the IMGT database. Analysis of the repertoires was done with immunoSEQ Analyzer 3.0 and VDJTools and included basic statistics, V/J segment usage, diversity estimates, rarefaction and pairwise overlap. Chao1, ChaoE, Efron-Thisted, Shannon and inverse Simpson indices were used to estimate diversity, which was also estimated on datasets down-sampled to the smallest sample. Repertoire overlap was assessed by strict matching of CDR3 nucleotide sequence, V gene and J gene, and clustering was done by Jaccard-based multidimensional scaling. On average, thymus samples yielded roughly 770,000 unique TCRB clonotypes, whereas blood samples yielded around 84,000.

The receptor was isolated from a boy in the first two years of life with a congenital heart defect. Donor details come from another sample of the same person, matched by shared clones. The chain is encoded by TRBV4-1 joined to TRBJ2-2; 8 middle bases align to TRBD2. Material for sequencing was thymocytes. For the CDR3, the sequence is CASSHRGRTSRNTGELFF. The DNA sequence reads TGCGCCAGCAGCCACAGAGGACGGACTAGCAGGAACACCGGGGAGCTGTTTTTT.